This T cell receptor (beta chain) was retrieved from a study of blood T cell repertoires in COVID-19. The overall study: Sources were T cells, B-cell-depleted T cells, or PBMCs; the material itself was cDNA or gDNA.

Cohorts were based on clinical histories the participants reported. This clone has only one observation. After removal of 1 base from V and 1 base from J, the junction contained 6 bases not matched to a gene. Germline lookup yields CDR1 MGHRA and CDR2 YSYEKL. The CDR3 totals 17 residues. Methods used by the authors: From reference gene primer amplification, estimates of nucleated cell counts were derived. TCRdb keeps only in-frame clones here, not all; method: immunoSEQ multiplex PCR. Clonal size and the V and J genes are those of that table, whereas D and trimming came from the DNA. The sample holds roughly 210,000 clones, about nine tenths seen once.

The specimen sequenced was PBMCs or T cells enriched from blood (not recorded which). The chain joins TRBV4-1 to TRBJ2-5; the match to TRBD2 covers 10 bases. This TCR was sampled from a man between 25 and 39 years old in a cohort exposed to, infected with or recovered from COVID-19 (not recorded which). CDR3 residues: CASSQGRTSGPQETQYF. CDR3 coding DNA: TGCGCCAGCAGCCAAGGACGGACTAGCGGACCCCAAGAGACCCAGTACTTC.